What follows are 31 T cell receptor beta chains derived from one specimen sequenced in a study of response to subunit inactivated influenza vaccine. TCRdb reanalysed the RT-PCR reads using MiXCR and keeps one entry per CDR3 protein. In the table there are 550,000 to 800,000 distinct CDR3 sequences, 11% to 15% of which are singletons. This sample comprised PBMCs from blood, obtained 14 days before vaccination. Receptors originate from a man aged 50 to 60 who received an inactivated influenza vaccine.

This clonotype was seen a single time. The chain is built from TRBV9 and TRBJ2-5, with TRBD1 as a possible D gene (6 bases). V was pared by 0 bases and J by 5 bases, with 14 bases between. The germline gives CDR1 SGDLS, CDR2 YYNGEE. This CDR3 has 15 amino acids. The CDR3 DNA is TGTGCCAGCAGCGTAGCTACAGGGTCGCGGGAGACCCAGTACTTC. It codes for CASSVATGSRETQYF.

This clonotype was counted ten times or more. The V gene is TRBV4-2, the J gene TRBJ2-3; D gene ambiguous. Trimming pared 5 bases from V and 0 bases from J, leaving 9 bases between. The CDR3 contains 14 residues. CDR1 and CDR2 from the germline V gene are LGHNA and YNFKEQ. In DNA form, the CDR3 reads TGTGCCAGCAGCTCCCGACTCAGCACAGATACGCAGTATTTT. Protein product: CASSSRLSTDTQYF.

In DNA, the CDR3 is TGCGCCAGCAGCCAACTAGCGGGGACGAACACCGGGGAGCTGTTTTTT. This translates into CASSQLAGTNTGELFF. This rearrangement joins TRBV5-1 to TRBJ2-2; TRBD2 matches at 10 bases. Trimming at V came to 4 bases and at J to 0 bases, leaving 3 bases not matched to a gene. CDR3 length: 16 amino acids. Germline CDR1 SGHRS, CDR2 YFSETQ.

This chain joins TRBV12-5 and TRBJ1-6, with D maybe TRBD1 (6 bases). Deletions cut 5 bases from V and 4 bases from J, with 12 bases between. This CDR3 contains 15 residues. CDR1 and CDR2 (germline): LGHNT, FRNRAP. The CDR3 nucleotides read TGTGCTAGTGGTCCAGGACAGAAATATAATTCACCCCTCCACTTT. This codes for CASGPGQKYNSPLHF.

This clonotype occurred many times. The chain uses TRBV2 and TRBJ2-1; the D gene is possibly TRBD2 (5 bases). CDR1 and CDR2 (germline): SNHLY, FYNNEI. Trimming pared 8 bases from V and 8 bases from J, leaving 10 bases between. The CDR3 has 11 amino acids. The CDR3 loop is CASDTGDEQFF. In nucleotides, the CDR3 is TGTGCCAGCGATACCGGGGATGAGCAGTTCTTC. The variable domain in full, completed from reference TRBV2 and TRBJ2-1, reads EPEVTQTPSHQVTQMGQEVILRCVPISNHLYFYWYRQILGQKVEFLVSFYNNEISEKSEIFDDQFSVERPDGSNFTLKIRSTKLEDSAMYFCASDTGDEQFFGPGTRLTVL.

The V call is TRBV5-1, the J call TRBJ2-7; weak D call: TRBD2 (5 bases). The CDR3 totals 15 residues. Per germline, CDR1 SGHRS and CDR2 YFSETQ. Trimming removed 4 bases from V and 0 bases from J, with 14 bases in between. The CDR3 spells CASSAFAGSSYEQYF. The CDR3 DNA is TGCGCCAGCAGCGCATTCGCTGGGAGCTCCTACGAGCAGTACTTC.

This clonotype showed up just a few times. This sequence joins TRBV27 and TRBJ1-4, with 7 bases that match TRBD1. Trimming at V came to 4 bases and at J to 13 bases, leaving 6 bases not matched to a gene. CDR3 length: 12 amino acids. Germline V gene data show CDR1 as MNHEY and CDR2 as SMNVEV (reference sequence). The CDR3 sequence: CASSYQQGRLFF. The DNA of the CDR3 is TGTGCCAGCAGTTACCAACAGGGGCGACTGTTTTTT.

This clonotype was seen a handful of times. The chain combines TRBV7-2 with TRBJ2-5, with TRBD2 matching over 7 bases. The CDR3 loop spans 15 amino acids. Losses at the gene ends were 1 base for V and 2 bases for J; bases not matched to a gene: 4. Germline values: CDR1 SGHTA, CDR2 FQGNSA. CDR3 sequence reads: CASSLGRRGQETQYF. CDR3 nucleotide sequence: TGTGCCAGCAGCTTAGGCAGGCGGGGGCAAGAGACCCAGTACTTC.

The rearrangement joins TRBV29-1 to TRBJ1-2; a possible D gene is TRBD1 (6 bases). V lost 6 bases and J 0 bases, leaving 14 bases between the germline ends. This CDR3 has 14 amino acids. The germline gives CDR1 SQVTM, CDR2 ANQGSEA. The CDR3 sequence is CSVAPDRANYGYTF. The CDR3 bases are TGCAGCGTCGCGCCGGACAGAGCTAACTATGGCTACACCTTC.

The table lists this clonotype with many counts. The chain is built from TRBV7-2 and TRBJ1-2; 10 positions agree with TRBD1. V lost 4 bases, J lost 7 bases, and 9 bases stayed unmatched. The CDR3 spans 15 residues. Germline assignment: CDR1 SGHTA and CDR2 FQGNSA. The CDR3 region has the DNA TGTGCCAGCAGCTACCCGGGACAGGGGAAGGGTGGCTACACCTTC. This sequence encodes CASSYPGQGKGGYTF.

Here the CDR3 reads CASSSIRGAGANVLTF. For the CDR3, the DNA is TGTGCCAGCAGTTCCATCCGGGGGGCCGGGGCCAACGTCCTGACTTTC. The genes are TRBV6-5 and TRBJ2-6; D is possibly TRBD2 (7 bases). Germline lookup yields CDR1 MNHEY and CDR2 SVGAGI. The CDR3 length is 16 residues. Between the trimmed V and J ends, which lost 4 bases and 4 bases, there was a span of 14 bases.

This clonotype was seen repeatedly, ten times or more. This chain's CDR3 is CASSNKKDTQYF. The CDR3 coding sequence is TGTGCCAGCAGCAACAAGAAGGATACGCAGTATTTT. V is TRBV5-4 and J is TRBJ2-3; no firm D call. The germline V gene encodes CDR1 SGHNT and CDR2 YYREEE (reference sequence). V lost 4 bases and J lost 6, with 9 bases in between. CDR3 length: 12 residues. The full variable domain, its missing parts supplied by reference TRBV5-4 and TRBJ2-3, is ETGVTQSPTHLIKTRGQQVTLRCSSQSGHNTVSWYQQALGQGPQFIFQYYREEENGRGNFPPRFSGLQFPNYSSELNVNALELDDSALYLCASSNKKDTQYFGPGTRLTVL.

This chain connects TRBV3-1 to TRBJ2-1; unclear D gene. The CDR3 is 11 residues long. Germline V gene lookup returns CDR1 LGHDT and CDR2 YNNKEL (reference sequence). Between the trimmed V and J ends, which lost 7 bases and 9 bases, there was a span of 10 bases. The CDR3 region has the DNA TGTGCCAGCACCGGCTGGGGTGAGCAGTTCTTC. This codes for CASTGWGEQFF.

This clonotype showed up just a few times. This rearrangement joins TRBV7-2 to TRBJ1-4; maybe TRBD1 (5 bases). This CDR3 is built from 15 residues. CDR1 SGHTA and CDR2 FQGNSA come from the germline V gene. V was pared by 5 bases and J by 7 bases, with 17 bases between. The CDR3 sequence is CASSLDKSFSEKLFF. Written as DNA, the CDR3 is TGTGCCAGCAGCCTGGACAAGTCCTTCTCTGAAAAACTGTTTTTT.

This clonotype was picked up a small number of times. This chain connects TRBV20-1 to TRBJ2-1; D ambiguous. Trimming cost V 0 bases and J 8 bases, with 5 bases left between them. The germline V gene has CDR1 DFQATT and CDR2 SNEGSKA (reference sequence). This CDR3 has 11 residues. Here the CDR3 reads CSAREAHEQFF. DNA of the CDR3: TGCAGTGCTAGAGAGGCCCATGAGCAGTTCTTC.

The chain recombines TRBV7-2 with TRBJ2-7; D not resolved. The CDR3 has 16 amino acids. Trimming removed 1 base from V and 1 base from J, with 14 bases in between. Germline-derived CDR1 and CDR2 are SGHTA and FQGNSA. Here the CDR3 DNA reads TGTGCCAGCAGCTTAGGTGCGGCGGCTTTATCCTACGAGCAGTACTTC. Its translation: CASSLGAAALSYEQYF.

This clonotype was observed a handful of times. The chain is built from TRBV24-1 and TRBJ2-1; TRBD2 might be the D (5 bases). The ends were cut back, 4 bases at V and 6 bases at J, with 27 bases in the middle. The length of the CDR3 is 19 residues. CDR1 KGHDR and CDR2 SFDVKD come from the germline V gene. CDR3: CATSEKGVRPDTLSNEQFF. Here the CDR3 DNA reads TGTGCCACCAGTGAAAAGGGAGTGCGACCCGATACCCTTAGCAATGAGCAGTTCTTC.

V gene TRBV6-2 or TRBV6-3 combines with J gene TRBJ1-2; 8 positions agree with TRBD1. This CDR3 spans 15 amino acids. Looked up from germline, CDR1 is MNHEY and CDR2 is SVGEGT. V was clipped by 6 bases and J by 2 bases; unmatched bases: 8. The CDR3 DNA reads TGTGCCAGCAGCTCTCGGACAGGGCAAAACTATGGCTACACCTTC. This encodes CASSSRTGQNYGYTF.

This rearrangement joins TRBV3-1 to TRBJ1-5; tentative D call: TRBD1 (5 bases). The CDR3 has 14 amino acids. Germline V CDR1 and CDR2: LGHDT, YNNKEL (reference sequence). The V and J ends lost 0 bases and 6 bases respectively, with 9 bases between them. Here the CDR3 reads CASSQDQGFQPQHF. The CDR3 region has the DNA TGTGCCAGCAGCCAAGATCAGGGTTTTCAGCCCCAGCATTTT.

Only a few counts were recorded for this clonotype. The V gene is TRBV12-3 or TRBV12-4, the J gene TRBJ1-2, with 10 positions matching TRBD1. The CDR3 totals 14 residues. The junction had 5 bases not matched to a gene; V was cut back by 5 bases and J by 5 bases. Here the CDR3 reads CASSRGTGEYGYTF. The DNA of the CDR3 is TGTGCCAGCAGTCGCGGGACAGGGGAATATGGCTACACCTTC.

This clonotype came up a few times. The chain combines TRBV28 with TRBJ2-1; 8 bases align to TRBD2. The junction had 13 bases not matched to a gene; V was cut back by 6 bases and J by 9 bases. Germline CDR1 MDHEN, CDR2 SYDVKM. The CDR3 has 15 residues. CDR3 nucleotides: TGTGCCAGCAGATCCCTAGCGGGTGGAAGAGGTGAGCAGTTCTTC. This sequence encodes CASRSLAGGRGEQFF.

This clonotype has a count of ten or more. The rearrangement links TRBV15 to TRBJ2-1; possibly TRBD1 or TRBD2 for D (5 bases each). Trimming took off 1 base at V and 5 bases at J, with 21 bases between the two ends. Germline V gene sequence: CDR1 LNHNV, CDR2 YYDKDF (reference sequence). CDR3 length: 18 residues. The CDR3 loop reads CATSRVGELRRRNNEQFF. The CDR3 DNA sequence: TGTGCCACCAGCAGAGTGGGGGAACTAAGACGGAGGAACAATGAGCAGTTCTTC.

In this sample, this clonotype turned up many times. The rearrangement joins TRBV7-2 to TRBJ1-2; 8 bases are shared with TRBD1. The germline V gene has CDR1 SGHTA and CDR2 FQGNSA. The V gene end was trimmed by 5 bases and the J gene end by 4 bases; junction bases not matched to a gene: 9. The CDR3 loop spans 15 amino acids. The CDR3 coding sequence is TGTGCCAGCAGCCAGACAGGGGAGGCTCTCTATGGCTACACCTTC. Amino acid sequence: CASSQTGEALYGYTF.

In its sample, this clonotype was seen a few times. CDR3 loop: CASSILVGNSPLHF. As DNA, the CDR3 is TGTGCCAGCAGTATTCTAGTGGGCAATTCACCCCTCCACTTT. This rearrangement joins TRBV28 to TRBJ1-6, with no clear D. Deletions cut 5 bases from V and 7 bases from J, with 12 bases between. The V gene's germline CDR1 is MDHEN and CDR2 SYDVKM. The CDR3 covers 14 residues.

For the CDR3, the DNA is TGCGCCAGCAGCTTGGATTCAGGGTGGGTGGAGACCCAGTACTTC. Protein: CASSLDSGWVETQYF. The V and J genes are TRBV5-1 and TRBJ2-5; a weak D match, TRBD1 (5 bases). The CDR3 sequence is 15 residues long. The V gene's germline CDR1 is SGHRS and CDR2 YFSETQ. V was cut by 0 bases and J by 5 bases, with 14 bases left in between.

This chain connects TRBV11-2 to TRBJ1-3; TRBD1 agrees at 7 bases. Trimming removed 0 bases from V and 1 base from J; junction bases left unmatched: 9. Germline CDR1 reads SGHAT; CDR2 reads FQNNGV. The CDR3 is 18 residues long. CDR3 DNA: TGTGCCAGCAGCTTAGATTACGCGGGACAGTGGTCTGGAAACACCATATATTTT. It yields the protein CASSLDYAGQWSGNTIYF.

The sample holds a few counts of this clonotype. The chain combines TRBV5-1 with TRBJ1-4, with 12 bases lining up with TRBD1. The V gene's germline CDR1 is SGHRS and CDR2 YFSETQ. This CDR3 is 15 amino acids long. V was clipped by 2 bases and J by 8 bases; unmatched bases: 4. CDR3 protein: CASSLGGQGAEKLFF. DNA for the CDR3: TGCGCCAGCAGCTTAGGGGGACAGGGGGCCGAAAAACTGTTTTTT.

The CDR3 nucleotides read TGTGCCAGCAGCTTAACCGGGAGTACAACTAATGAAAAACTGTTTTTT. Translating gives CASSLTGSTTNEKLFF. The chain joins TRBV7-6 to TRBJ1-4; D uncertain. V lost 2 bases, J lost 0 bases, and 10 bases lay in between. Germline V lookup: CDR1 SGHVS, CDR2 FNYEAQ. The CDR3 extends over 16 amino acids.

The V gene is TRBV10-2, the J gene TRBJ2-1, with D unresolved. This CDR3 is 15 amino acids long. Deletions cut 7 bases from V and 0 bases from J, with 13 bases between. The germline CDR1 and CDR2 sequences are WSHSY and SAAADI. CDR3 region: CASKGAWPSYNEQFF. Here the CDR3 DNA reads TGCGCCAGCAAAGGAGCTTGGCCCTCCTACAATGAGCAGTTCTTC.

At least ten counts were recorded for this clonotype. The chain employs TRBV28 and TRBJ2-5, with D unresolved. Germline CDR1 and CDR2: MDHEN and SYDVKM. Trimming pared 5 bases from V and 0 bases from J, leaving 7 bases between. The CDR3 is 13 residues long. For the CDR3, the DNA is TGTGCCAGCAGTCGCAATTACCAAGAGACCCAGTACTTC. This gives the protein CASSRNYQETQYF.

In this sample, this clonotype turned up a few times. The chain has TRBV4-2 and TRBJ2-1, with 11 bases fitting TRBD2. Trimming took 1 base from V and 6 from J; bases not matched to a gene: 11. The CDR3 totals 18 residues. The germline V gene encodes CDR1 LGHNA and CDR2 YNFKEQ. CDR3 DNA sequence: TGTGCCAGCAGCCAAGGGTGGCGGCTAGCGGGAGGATCCAATGAGCAGTTCTTC. Translation: CASSQGWRLAGGSNEQFF.